This T cell receptor (beta chain) was profiled in a study of T cell changes during pregnancy in multiple sclerosis. The data were produced by immunoSEQ multiplex PCR, yet TCRdb's version contains in-frame clones alone and is incomplete. The table lists about 55,000 clones, 85% to 90% of them singletons. The CDR3 runs 14 residues. Trimming took 5 bases from V and 4 from J; bases not matched to a gene: 5. CDR1 is SGHKS and CDR2 is YYEKEE in the germline V gene (reference sequence). This receptor was obtained from a female donor with multiple sclerosis, enrolled in a pregnancy study. The sample was CD4+ T cells from peripheral blood mononuclear cells, taken in the first trimester of pregnancy. V usage is TRBV5-5 and J usage is TRBJ2-7, with 11 nucleotides matching TRBD1. The CDR3 nucleotides read TGTGCCAGCAGGATTGGACAGGGGGCTTACGAGCAGTACTTC. It codes for CASRIGQGAYEQYF.